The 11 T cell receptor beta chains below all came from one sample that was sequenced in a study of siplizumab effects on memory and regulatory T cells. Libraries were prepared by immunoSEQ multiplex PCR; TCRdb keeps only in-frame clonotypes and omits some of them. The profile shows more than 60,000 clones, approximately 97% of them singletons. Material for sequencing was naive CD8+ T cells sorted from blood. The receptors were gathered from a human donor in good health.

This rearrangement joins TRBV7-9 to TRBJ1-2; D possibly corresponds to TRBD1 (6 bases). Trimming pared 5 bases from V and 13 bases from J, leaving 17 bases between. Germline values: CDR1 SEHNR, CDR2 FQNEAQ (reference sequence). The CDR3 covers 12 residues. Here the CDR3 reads CASSKNRVGGTF. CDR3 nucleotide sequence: TGTGCCAGCAGCAAGAACAGGGTAGGGGGCACCTTC.

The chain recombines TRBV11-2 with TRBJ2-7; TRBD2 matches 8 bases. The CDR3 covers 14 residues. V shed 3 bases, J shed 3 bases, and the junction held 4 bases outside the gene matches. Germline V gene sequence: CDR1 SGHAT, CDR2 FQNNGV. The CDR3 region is CASSFPGGGYEQYF. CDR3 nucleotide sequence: TGTGCCAGCAGCTTTCCCGGGGGGGGCTACGAGCAGTACTTC.

The chain's CDR3 is CASSLLAGTDTQYF. The CDR3 DNA follows: TGTGCCAGCAGCTTACTAGCGGGGACAGATACGCAGTATTTT. The J gene is TRBJ2-3, the V gene TRBV7-8, with 9 bases fitting TRBD2. CDR3 length: 14 residues. CDR1 and CDR2 (germline): SGHVS, FQNEAQ. The trim removed 2 bases at V and 3 bases at J, leaving 0 bases unmatched.

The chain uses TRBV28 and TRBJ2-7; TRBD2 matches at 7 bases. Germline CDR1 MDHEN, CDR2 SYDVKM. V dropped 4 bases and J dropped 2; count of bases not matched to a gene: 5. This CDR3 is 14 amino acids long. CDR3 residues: CASSSLAATYEQYF. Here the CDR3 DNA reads TGTGCCAGCAGTTCCCTAGCGGCTACCTACGAGCAGTACTTC.

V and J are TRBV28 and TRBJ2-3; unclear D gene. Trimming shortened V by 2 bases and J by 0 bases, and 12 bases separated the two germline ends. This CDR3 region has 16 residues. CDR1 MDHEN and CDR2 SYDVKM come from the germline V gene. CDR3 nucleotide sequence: TGTGCCAGCAGTTTAGTAACGGCCGTCAGCACAGATACGCAGTATTTT. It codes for CASSLVTAVSTDTQYF.

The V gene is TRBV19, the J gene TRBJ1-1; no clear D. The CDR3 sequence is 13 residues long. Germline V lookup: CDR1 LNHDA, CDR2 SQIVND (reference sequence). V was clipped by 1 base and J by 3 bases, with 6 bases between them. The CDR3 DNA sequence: TGTGCCAGTAGTATAGGCGGGTACACTGAAGCTTTCTTT. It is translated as CASSIGGYTEAFF.

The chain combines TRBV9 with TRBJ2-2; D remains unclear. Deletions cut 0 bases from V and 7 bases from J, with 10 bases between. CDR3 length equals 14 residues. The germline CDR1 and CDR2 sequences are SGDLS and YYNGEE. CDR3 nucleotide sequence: TGTGCCAGCAGCGTAGGGGGTAGCCTCGGGGAGCTGTTTTTT. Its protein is CASSVGGSLGELFF.

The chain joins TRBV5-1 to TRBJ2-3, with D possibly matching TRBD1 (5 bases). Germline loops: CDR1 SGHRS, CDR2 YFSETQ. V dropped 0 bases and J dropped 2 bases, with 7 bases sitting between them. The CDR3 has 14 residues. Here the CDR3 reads CASSLAGHTDTQYF. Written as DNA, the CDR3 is TGCGCCAGCAGCTTGGCAGGGCACACAGATACGCAGTATTTT. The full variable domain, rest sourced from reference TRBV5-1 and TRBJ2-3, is KAGVTQTPRYLIKTRGQQVTLSCSPISGHRSVSWYQQTPGQGLQFLFEYFSETQRNKGNFPGRFSGRQFSNSRSEMNVSTLELGDSALYLCASSLAGHTDTQYFGPGTRLTVL.

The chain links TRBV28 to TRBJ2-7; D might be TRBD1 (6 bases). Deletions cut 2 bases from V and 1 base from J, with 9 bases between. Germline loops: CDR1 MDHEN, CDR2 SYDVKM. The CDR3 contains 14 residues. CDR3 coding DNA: TGTGCCAGCAGTTTACCAGGGGCTTCCTACGAGCAGTACTTC. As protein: CASSLPGASYEQYF.

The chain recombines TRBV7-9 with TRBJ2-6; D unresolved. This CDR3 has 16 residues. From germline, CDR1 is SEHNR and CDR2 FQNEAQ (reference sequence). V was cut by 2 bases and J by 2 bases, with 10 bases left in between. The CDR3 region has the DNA TGTGCCAGCAGCTTAATTCTAAGGCCTGGGGCCAACGTCCTGACTTTC. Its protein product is CASSLILRPGANVLTF.

CDR3 sequence (DNA): TGTGCCAGCTGCGCGGCGGAGACCTACATGAACACTGAAGCTTTCTTT. Amino acids: CASCAAETYMNTEAFF. The chain recombines TRBV18 with TRBJ1-1, with D unresolved. The CDR3 is 16 residues long. The germline V and J ends were trimmed by 7 bases and 0 bases, with 18 bases remaining between them. Germline CDR1 KGHSH, CDR2 LQKENI.